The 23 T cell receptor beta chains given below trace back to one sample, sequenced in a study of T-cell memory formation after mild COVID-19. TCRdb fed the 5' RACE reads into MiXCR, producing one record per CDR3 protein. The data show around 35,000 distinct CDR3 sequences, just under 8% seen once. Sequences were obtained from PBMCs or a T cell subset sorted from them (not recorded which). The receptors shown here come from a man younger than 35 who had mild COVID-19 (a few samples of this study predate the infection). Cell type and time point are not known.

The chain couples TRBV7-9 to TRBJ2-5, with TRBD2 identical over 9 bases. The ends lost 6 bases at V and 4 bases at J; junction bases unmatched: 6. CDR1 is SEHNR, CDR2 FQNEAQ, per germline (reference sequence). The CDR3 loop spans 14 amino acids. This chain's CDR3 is CASSHSGGVETQYF. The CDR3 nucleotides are TGTGCCAGCAGTCATAGCGGGGGAGTAGAGACCCAGTACTTC.

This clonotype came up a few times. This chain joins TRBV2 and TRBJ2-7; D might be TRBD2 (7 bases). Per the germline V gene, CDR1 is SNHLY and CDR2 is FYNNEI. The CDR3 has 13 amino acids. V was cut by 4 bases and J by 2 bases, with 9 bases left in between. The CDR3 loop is CASSGGGPYEQYF. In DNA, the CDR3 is TGTGCCAGCAGTGGGGGGGGCCCCTACGAGCAGTACTTC.

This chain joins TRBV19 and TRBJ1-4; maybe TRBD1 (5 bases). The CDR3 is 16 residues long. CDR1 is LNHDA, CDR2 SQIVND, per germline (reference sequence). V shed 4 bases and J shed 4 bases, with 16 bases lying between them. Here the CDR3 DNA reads TGTGCCAGTAGTACGGTACAGGCATCGTATAATGAAAAACTGTTTTTT. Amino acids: CASSTVQASYNEKLFF.

Written as DNA, the CDR3 is TGTGCCAGCAGCCAGTGGGGACAGACAACCAACACTTGGGCTTTCTTT. Its protein is CASSQWGQTTNTWAFF. This chain connects TRBV3-1 to TRBJ1-1; 7 nucleotides match TRBD1. Germline V gene data show CDR1 as LGHDT and CDR2 as YNNKEL (reference sequence). There are 16 residues in the CDR3. The junction had 18 bases not matched to a gene; V was cut back by 3 bases and J by 11 bases.

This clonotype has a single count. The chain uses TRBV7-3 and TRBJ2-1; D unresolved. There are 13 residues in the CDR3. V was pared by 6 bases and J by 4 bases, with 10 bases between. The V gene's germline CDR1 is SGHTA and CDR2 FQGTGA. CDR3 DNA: TGTGCCAGCAGTTCGACTTTTTACAATGAGCAGTTCTTC. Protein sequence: CASSSTFYNEQFF.

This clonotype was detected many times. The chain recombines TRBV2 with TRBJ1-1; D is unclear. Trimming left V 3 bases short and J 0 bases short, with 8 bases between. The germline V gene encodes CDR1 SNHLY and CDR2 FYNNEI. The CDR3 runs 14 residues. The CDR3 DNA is TGTGCCAGCAGTGACCTAGTGCTGAACACTGAAGCTTTCTTT. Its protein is CASSDLVLNTEAFF.

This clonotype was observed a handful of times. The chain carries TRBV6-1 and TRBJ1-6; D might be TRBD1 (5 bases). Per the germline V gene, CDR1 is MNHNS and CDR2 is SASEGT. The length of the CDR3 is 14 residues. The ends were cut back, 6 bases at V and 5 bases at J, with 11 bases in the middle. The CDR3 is CASSVDRDNSPLHF. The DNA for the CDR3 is TGTGCCAGCAGCGTCGACAGAGATAATTCACCCCTCCACTTT.

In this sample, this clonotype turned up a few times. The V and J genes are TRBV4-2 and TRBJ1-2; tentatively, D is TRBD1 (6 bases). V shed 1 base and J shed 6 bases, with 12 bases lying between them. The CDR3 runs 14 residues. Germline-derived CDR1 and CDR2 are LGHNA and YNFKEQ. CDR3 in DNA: TGTGCCAGCAGCCAAGGGAGGGGGGAGGATGGCTACACCTTC. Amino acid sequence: CASSQGRGEDGYTF.

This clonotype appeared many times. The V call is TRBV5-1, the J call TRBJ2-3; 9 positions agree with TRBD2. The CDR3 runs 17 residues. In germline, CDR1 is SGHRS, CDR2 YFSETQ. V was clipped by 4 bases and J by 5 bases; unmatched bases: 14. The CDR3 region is CASSPTSSGELQDTQYF. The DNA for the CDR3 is TGCGCCAGCAGCCCGACCTCTAGCGGGGAGCTTCAAGATACGCAGTATTTT.

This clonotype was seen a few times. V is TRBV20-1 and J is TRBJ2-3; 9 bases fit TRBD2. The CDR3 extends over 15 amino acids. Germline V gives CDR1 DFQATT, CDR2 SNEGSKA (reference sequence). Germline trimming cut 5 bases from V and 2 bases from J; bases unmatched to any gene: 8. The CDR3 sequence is CSAPQKRGATDTQYF. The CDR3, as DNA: TGCAGTGCTCCCCAAAAGCGGGGGGCCACAGATACGCAGTATTTT.

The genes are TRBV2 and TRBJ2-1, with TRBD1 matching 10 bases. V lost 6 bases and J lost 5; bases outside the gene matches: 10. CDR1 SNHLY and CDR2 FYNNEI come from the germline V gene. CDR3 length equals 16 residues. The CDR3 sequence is CASSPMGQGSDNEQFF. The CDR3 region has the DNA TGTGCCAGCAGCCCCATGGGACAGGGGTCGGACAATGAGCAGTTCTTC.

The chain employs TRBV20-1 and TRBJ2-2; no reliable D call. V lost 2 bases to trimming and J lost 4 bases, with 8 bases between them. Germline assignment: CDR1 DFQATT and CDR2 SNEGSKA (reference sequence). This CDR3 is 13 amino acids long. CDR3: CSARPLSTGELFF. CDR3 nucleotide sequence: TGCAGTGCTAGACCCCTCAGCACCGGGGAGCTGTTTTTT.

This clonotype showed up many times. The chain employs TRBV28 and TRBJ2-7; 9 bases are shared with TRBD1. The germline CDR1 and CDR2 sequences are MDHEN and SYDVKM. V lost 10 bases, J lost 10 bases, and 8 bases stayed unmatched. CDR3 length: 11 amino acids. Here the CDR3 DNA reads TGTGCCACCTCGACAGGGGGGGCCCAGTACGTC. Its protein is CATSTGGAQYV.

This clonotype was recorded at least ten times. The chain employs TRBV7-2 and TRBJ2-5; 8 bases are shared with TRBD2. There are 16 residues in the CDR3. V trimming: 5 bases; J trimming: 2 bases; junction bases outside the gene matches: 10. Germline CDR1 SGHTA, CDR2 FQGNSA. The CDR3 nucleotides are TGTGCCAGCAGCCTGTCCGCGACGGGGGGGCAAGAGACCCAGTACTTC. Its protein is CASSLSATGGQETQYF.

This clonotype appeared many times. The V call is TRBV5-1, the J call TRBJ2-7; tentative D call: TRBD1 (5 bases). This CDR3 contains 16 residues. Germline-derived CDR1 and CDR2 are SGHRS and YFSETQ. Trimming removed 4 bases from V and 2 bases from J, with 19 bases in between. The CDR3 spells CASSASPPDNPYEQYF. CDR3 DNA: TGCGCCAGCAGCGCCTCACCCCCGGACAACCCCTACGAGCAGTACTTC.

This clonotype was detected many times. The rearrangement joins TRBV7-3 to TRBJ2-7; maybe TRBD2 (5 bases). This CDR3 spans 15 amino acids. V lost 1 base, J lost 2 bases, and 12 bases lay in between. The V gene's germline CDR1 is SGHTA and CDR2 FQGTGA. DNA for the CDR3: TGTGCCAGCAGCTTAAGAAGAGGGCCCCCCTACGAGCAGTACTTC. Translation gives CASSLRRGPPYEQYF. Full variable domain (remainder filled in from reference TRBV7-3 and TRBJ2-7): GAGVSQTPSNKVTEKGKYVELRCDPISGHTALYWYRQSLGQGPEFLIYFQGTGAADDSGLPNDRFFAVRPEGSVSTLKIQRTERGDSAVYLCASSLRRGPPYEQYFGPGTRLTVT.

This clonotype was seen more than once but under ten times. CDR3 sequence: CASSYSPGETEAFF. The CDR3 coding sequence is TGTGCCAGCAGTTACTCCCCGGGAGAGACTGAAGCTTTCTTT. The chain couples TRBV6-2 or TRBV6-3 to TRBJ1-1; no clear D. Trimming cost V 0 bases and J 5 bases, with 10 bases left between them. Germline CDR1 MNHEY, CDR2 SVGEGT. This CDR3 spans 14 amino acids.

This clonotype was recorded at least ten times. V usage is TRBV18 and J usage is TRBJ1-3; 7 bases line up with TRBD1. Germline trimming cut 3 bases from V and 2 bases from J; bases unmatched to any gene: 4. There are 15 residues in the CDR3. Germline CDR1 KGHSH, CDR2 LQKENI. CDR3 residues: CASSPLGTAGNTIYF. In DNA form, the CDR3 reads TGTGCCAGCTCACCCCTCGGGACAGCTGGAAACACCATATATTTT.

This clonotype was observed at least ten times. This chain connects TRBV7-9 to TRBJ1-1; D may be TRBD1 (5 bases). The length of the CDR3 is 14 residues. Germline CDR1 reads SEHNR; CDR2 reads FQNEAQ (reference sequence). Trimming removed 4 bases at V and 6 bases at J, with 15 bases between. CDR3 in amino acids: CASSSLWDGAEAFF. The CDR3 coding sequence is TGTGCCAGCAGCTCGCTTTGGGACGGGGCTGAAGCTTTCTTT.

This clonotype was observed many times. This CDR3 is CASSRGQETQYF. CDR3 nucleotides: TGTGCCAGCAGCCGGGGGCAAGAGACCCAGTACTTC. This rearrangement joins TRBV7-9 to TRBJ2-5; D is perhaps TRBD2 (6 bases). V lost 5 bases and J 2 bases, leaving 6 bases between the germline ends. Germline values: CDR1 SEHNR, CDR2 FQNEAQ (reference sequence). The CDR3 covers 12 residues.

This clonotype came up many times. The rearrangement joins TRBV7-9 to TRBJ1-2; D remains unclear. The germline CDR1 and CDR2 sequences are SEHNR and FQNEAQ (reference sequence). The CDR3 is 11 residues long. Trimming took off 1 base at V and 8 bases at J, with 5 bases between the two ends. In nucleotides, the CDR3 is TGTGCCAGCAGCTTAGAAGGAGGCTACACCTTC. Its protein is CASSLEGGYTF.

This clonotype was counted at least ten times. CDR3 DNA: TGTGCCAGCAGCGTACAGGGCTCTGGGGCCAACGTCCTGACTTTC. This codes for CASSVQGSGANVLTF. The gene calls are TRBV9 and TRBJ2-6, with D possibly TRBD1 on 5 matching bases. V was trimmed by 1 base and J by 0 bases, leaving 5 bases between them. The CDR3 spans 15 residues. Looked up from germline, CDR1 is SGDLS and CDR2 is YYNGEE.

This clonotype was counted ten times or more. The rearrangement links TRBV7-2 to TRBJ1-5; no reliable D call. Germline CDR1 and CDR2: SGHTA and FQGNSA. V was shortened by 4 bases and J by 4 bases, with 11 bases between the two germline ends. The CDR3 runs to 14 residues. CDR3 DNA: TGTGCCAGCAGCTCAAACGTGGGAAATCAGCCCCAGCATTTT. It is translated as CASSSNVGNQPQHF.